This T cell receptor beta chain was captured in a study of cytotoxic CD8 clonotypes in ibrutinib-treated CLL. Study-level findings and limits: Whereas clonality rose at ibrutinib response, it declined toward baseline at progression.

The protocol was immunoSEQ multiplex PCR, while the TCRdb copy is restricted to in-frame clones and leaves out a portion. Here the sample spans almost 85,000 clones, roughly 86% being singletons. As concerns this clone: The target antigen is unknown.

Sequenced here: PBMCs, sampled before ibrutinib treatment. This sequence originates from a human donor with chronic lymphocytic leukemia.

The CDR3 region is CASSQGGLGYEQYF. The CDR3 bases are TGCGCCAGCAGCCAAGGGGGACTGGGTTACGAGCAGTACTTC. This rearrangement joins TRBV4-1 to TRBJ2-7, with D possibly being TRBD2 (6 bases). V shed 1 base and J shed 4 bases, with 11 bases lying between them. The CDR3 runs 14 residues. Germline-derived CDR1 and CDR2 are MGHRA and YSYEKL.